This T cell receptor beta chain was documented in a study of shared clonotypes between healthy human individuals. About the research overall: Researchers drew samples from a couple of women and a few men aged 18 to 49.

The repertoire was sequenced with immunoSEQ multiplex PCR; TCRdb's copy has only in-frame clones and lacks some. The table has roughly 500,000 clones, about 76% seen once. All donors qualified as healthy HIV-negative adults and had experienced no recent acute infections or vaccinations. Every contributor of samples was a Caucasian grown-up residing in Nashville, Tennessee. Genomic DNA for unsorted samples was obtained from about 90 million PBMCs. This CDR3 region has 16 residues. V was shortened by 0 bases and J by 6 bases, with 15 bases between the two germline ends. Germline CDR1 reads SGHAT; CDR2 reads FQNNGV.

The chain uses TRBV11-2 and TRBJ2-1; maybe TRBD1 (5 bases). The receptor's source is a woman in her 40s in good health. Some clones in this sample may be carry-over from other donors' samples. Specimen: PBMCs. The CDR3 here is CASSLDRVRSGNEQFF. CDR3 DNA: TGTGCCAGCAGCTTAGACAGGGTACGGTCGGGCAATGAGCAGTTCTTC.